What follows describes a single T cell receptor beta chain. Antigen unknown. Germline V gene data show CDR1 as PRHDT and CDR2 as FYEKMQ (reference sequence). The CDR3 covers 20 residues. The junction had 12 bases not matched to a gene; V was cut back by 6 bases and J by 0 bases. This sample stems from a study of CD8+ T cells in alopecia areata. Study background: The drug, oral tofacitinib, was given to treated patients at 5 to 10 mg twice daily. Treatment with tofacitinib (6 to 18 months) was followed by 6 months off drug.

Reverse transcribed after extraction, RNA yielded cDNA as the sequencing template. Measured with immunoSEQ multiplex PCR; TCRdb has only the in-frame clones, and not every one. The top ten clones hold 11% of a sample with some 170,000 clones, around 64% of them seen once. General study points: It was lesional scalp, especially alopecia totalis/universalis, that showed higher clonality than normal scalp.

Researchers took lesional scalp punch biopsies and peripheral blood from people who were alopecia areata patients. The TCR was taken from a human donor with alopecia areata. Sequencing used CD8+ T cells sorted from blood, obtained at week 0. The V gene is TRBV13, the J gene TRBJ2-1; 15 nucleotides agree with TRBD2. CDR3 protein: CASRPPPGTSGGSSYNEQFF. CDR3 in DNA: TGTGCCAGCAGGCCACCCCCTGGGACTAGCGGGGGGAGCTCCTACAATGAGCAGTTCTTC.